These 8 T cell receptor beta chains came from one sample sequenced in a study of shared clonotypes between healthy human individuals. Some clones are missing from TCRdb's copy, which holds only in-frame ones; the method was immunoSEQ multiplex PCR. The sample holds approximately 2,000,000 clones; over 85% are singletons and the top ten take about 1.6%. Naive CD8 populations comprised CD45RO-negative cells positively selected for CCR7, excluding terminally differentiated effector memory CD45RA+ cells. The sequenced material came from naive CD8+ T cells from PBMCs. Source of these receptors: a man between 18 and 29 years old in good health. Some clones in this sample may be carry-over from other donors' samples.

This chain links TRBV5-1 with TRBJ1-1, with 9 bases aligning to TRBD1. The CDR3 loop spans 12 amino acids. J was trimmed by 10 bases and V by 3 bases; bases with no gene match: 4. Germline loops: CDR1 SGHRS, CDR2 YFSETQ. CDR3 nucleotide sequence: TGCGCCAGCAGCTCGGACAGGGGTGGAGCTTTCTTT. It codes for CASSSDRGGAFF.

This chain connects TRBV19 to TRBJ2-1; D possibly corresponds to TRBD2 (6 bases). The CDR3 spans 17 residues. Trimming took 4 bases from V and 7 from J, leaving 23 bases between them. Germline V gene data show CDR1 as LNHDA and CDR2 as SQIVND (reference sequence). CDR3 coding DNA: TGTGCCAGTAGTACTAGGTCCCTATCGGGAGTCCCAAATGAGCAGTTCTTC. It yields the protein CASSTRSLSGVPNEQFF.

The chain links TRBV19 to TRBJ1-4; possible D gene TRBD1, 6 bases. Germline CDR1 reads LNHDA; CDR2 reads SQIVND (reference sequence). Trimming removed 6 bases from V and 2 bases from J, with 13 bases in between. The CDR3 runs to 15 residues. CDR3 sequence (DNA): TGTGCCAGTAGCATTACAGGGTCGACTAATGAAAAACTGTTTTTT. This gives the protein CASSITGSTNEKLFF.

V and J are TRBV5-4 and TRBJ2-5; 7 nucleotides line up with TRBD2. In germline, CDR1 is SGHNT, CDR2 YYREEE (reference sequence). J lost 0 bases, V lost 0 bases, and 8 bases had no gene match. The CDR3 is 17 amino acids. CDR3 nucleotides: TGTGCCAGCAGCTTGGGAACGGCTAGCGGAGACCAAGAGACCCAGTACTTC. It codes for CASSLGTASGDQETQYF. Combining the CDR3 with reference TRBV5-4 and TRBJ2-5 gives the whole variable domain ETGVTQSPTHLIKTRGQQVTLRCSSQSGHNTVSWYQQALGQGPQFIFQYYREEENGRGNFPPRFSGLQFPNYSSELNVNALELDDSALYLCASSLGTASGDQETQYFGPGTRLLVL.

The chain carries TRBV5-1 and TRBJ2-3, with 9 bases that match TRBD1. After removal of 5 bases from V and 2 bases from J, the junction contained 12 bases not matched to a gene. CDR1 is SGHRS, CDR2 YFSETQ, per germline. This CDR3 spans 17 amino acids. The CDR3 coding sequence is TGCGCCAGCAGTGGGGGACAGGGAAGAAGGTACACAGATACGCAGTATTTT. Protein: CASSGGQGRRYTDTQYF.

Regarding this clone: This CDR3 is also generated by other DNA sequences in the sample. The DNA for the CDR3 is TGTGCCAGCTCCCTTACAGGGTGGACTGAAGCTTTCTTT. Translating gives CASSLTGWTEAFF. The chain has TRBV27 and TRBJ1-1; possibly TRBD1 for D (6 bases). Germline V gene sequence: CDR1 MNHEY, CDR2 SMNVEV (reference sequence). This CDR3 comprises 13 residues. Trimming took off 8 bases at V and 5 bases at J, with 15 bases between the two ends.

The rearrangement uses TRBV7-3 and TRBJ2-7, with 7 nucleotides matching TRBD1. V shed 6 bases, J shed 6 bases, and the junction held 8 bases outside the gene matches. Germline CDR1 and CDR2: SGHTA and FQGTGA. This CDR3 spans 13 amino acids. The CDR3 DNA reads TGTGCCAGCAGTATTACACAGGGGCTCGAGCAGTACTTC. Protein product: CASSITQGLEQYF.

The gene calls are TRBV16 and TRBJ1-2; D is unclear. CDR1 and CDR2 from the germline V gene are KGHSY and FQNENV. CDR3 size: 15 residues. Trimming pared 1 base from V and 0 bases from J, leaving 9 bases between. CDR3 sequence reads: CASSQFLASNYGYTF. The CDR3 coding sequence is TGTGCCAGCAGCCAATTTCTCGCTTCTAACTATGGCTACACCTTC.